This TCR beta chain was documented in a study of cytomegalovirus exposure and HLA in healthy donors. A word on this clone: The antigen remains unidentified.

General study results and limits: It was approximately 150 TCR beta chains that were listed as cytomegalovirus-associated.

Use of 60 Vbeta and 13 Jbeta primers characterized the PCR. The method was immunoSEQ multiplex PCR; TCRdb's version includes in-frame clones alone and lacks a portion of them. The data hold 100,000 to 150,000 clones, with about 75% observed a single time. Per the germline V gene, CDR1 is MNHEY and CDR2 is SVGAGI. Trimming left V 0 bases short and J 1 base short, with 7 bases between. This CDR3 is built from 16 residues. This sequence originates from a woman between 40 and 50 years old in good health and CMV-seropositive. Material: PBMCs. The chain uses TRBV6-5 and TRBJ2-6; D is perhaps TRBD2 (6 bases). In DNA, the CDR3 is TGTGCCAGCAGTTACTCAGGAGGGTCTGGGGCCAACGTCCTGACTTTC. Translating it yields CASSYSGGSGANVLTF.